A selection of T cell receptor beta chains follows, all from one sample in a study of T cells after posttransplantation cyclophosphamide. Here immunoSEQ multiplex PCR was the method, and the copy in TCRdb shows in-frame clones only, minus some. The sample presents 42,000 or so clones, none singletons. Source material: PBMCs. The receptors derive from a woman between 45 and 65 years old in good health and a related stem cell transplant donor. CDR3s include the opening cysteine and the closing phenylalanine or tryptophan. Each record gives: clone size, D gene, J gene, V gene, CDR3 protein, CDR3 DNA. The D gene is left open where the match is weak. Clone sizes are given selectively: once, few, many, or a class where the clone is expanded.

many | - | TRBJ1-2 | TRBV28 | CASSSQTGNYGYTF | TGTGCCAGCAGTTCCCAGACGGGAAACTATGGCTACACCTTC
many | - | TRBJ1-1 | TRBV6-1 | CASSDPGLYTEAFF | TGTGCCAGCAGTGATCCGGGACTGTACACTGAAGCTTTCTTT
many | TRBD2 | TRBJ2-1 | TRBV6-5 | CASSRGLADNNEQFF | TGTGCCAGCAGCCGAGGACTAGCGGACAACAATGAGCAGTTCTTC
many | TRBD1 | TRBJ1-2 | TRBV7-6 | CASSFGGTGGYTF | TGTGCCAGCAGCTTCGGTGGGACAGGGGGATACACCTTC
few | TRBD1 | TRBJ1-2 | TRBV27 | CASSLRDRGGYTF | TGTGCCAGCAGTTTAAGGGACAGGGGTGGCTACACCTTC
- | - | TRBJ1-3 | TRBV4-3 | CASSHLNTIYF | TGCGCCAGCAGCCATCTAAACACCATATATTTT
many | - | TRBJ2-2 | TRBV19 | CASSIIPGANTGELFF | TGTGCCAGTAGTATAATCCCGGGGGCGAACACCGGGGAGCTGTTTTTT
many | - | TRBJ1-2 | TRBV6-5 | CASRRGNYGYTF | TGTGCCAGCCGGAGGGGAAACTATGGCTACACCTTC
- | TRBD1 | TRBJ2-2 | TRBV19 | CASIIARDRVGTGELFF | TGTGCCAGTATAATAGCCCGCGACAGGGTAGGCACCGGGGAGCTGTTTTTT
many | TRBD1 | TRBJ1-2 | TRBV11-2 | CASSPWDRADYGYTF | TGTGCCAGCAGCCCATGGGACAGGGCGGACTATGGCTACACCTTC
few | - | TRBJ2-7 | TRBV28 | CASSLPRNRDFDEQYF | TGTGCCAGCAGTTTACCCCGAAACAGGGATTTCGACGAGCAGTACTTC
many | TRBD1 | TRBJ1-2 | TRBV9 | CASSYDRGRDYGYTF | TGTGCCAGCAGCTATGACAGGGGGCGCGACTATGGCTACACCTTC
many | TRBD1 | TRBJ2-6 | TRBV4-1 | CASSPRQGGSSGANVLTF | TGCGCCAGCAGCCCGCGACAGGGGGGGAGCTCTGGGGCCAACGTCCTGACTTTC
- | TRBD1 | TRBJ2-7 | TRBV27 | CASSQGTGSYEQYF | TGTGCCAGCAGTCAGGGGACAGGGTCCTACGAGCAGTACTTC
many | - | TRBJ1-5 | TRBV2 | CASKGRDHNQPQHF | TGTGCCAGCAAAGGCAGGGATCACAATCAGCCCCAGCATTTT
many | - | TRBJ1-1 | TRBV19 | CASSMWSGQLNTEAFF | TGTGCCAGTAGTATGTGGTCTGGACAGCTGAACACTGAAGCTTTCTTT
many | TRBD1 | TRBJ2-2 | TRBV19 | CASRPTGFNTGELFF | TGTGCCAGTAGGCCGACAGGGTTCAACACCGGGGAGCTGTTTTTT
many | - | TRBJ2-7 | TRBV7-9 | CASSTAYEQYF | TGTGCCAGCAGTACAGCCTACGAGCAGTACTTC
many | - | TRBJ1-1 | TRBV7-3 | CASSLTDGRDEAFF | TGTGCCAGCAGCTTAACGGACGGCAGGGATGAAGCTTTCTTT
few | TRBD1 | TRBJ1-6 | TRBV6-6 | CASTTGTVINSPLHF | TGTGCCAGCACCACCGGGACAGTCATTAATTCACCCCTCCACTTT
many | TRBD1 | TRBJ1-1 | TRBV19 | CASSRDRRNTEAFF | TGTGCCAGTAGTCGGGACAGAAGGAACACTGAAGCTTTCTTT
many | - | TRBJ1-1 | TRBV7-7 | CASSLMANTEAFF | TGTGCTAGCAGCTTAATGGCGAACACTGAAGCTTTCTTT
many | - | TRBJ1-1 | TRBV10-1 | CASSGGSLNTEAFF | TGCGCCAGCAGTGGAGGCAGCTTGAACACTGAAGCTTTCTTT
many | - | TRBJ1-5 | TRBV9 | CASSASVEPQHF | TGTGCCAGCAGCGCCTCGGTGGAGCCCCAGCATTTT
- | - | TRBJ1-2 | TRBV6-1 | CASSDWGRGEGYTF | TGTGCCAGCAGTGATTGGGGCAGGGGTGAAGGCTACACCTTC
- | TRBD2 | TRBJ2-1 | TRBV2 | CASSYSWGSGGPSYNEQFF | TGTGCCAGCAGTTACTCGTGGGGGAGCGGGGGGCCCTCCTACAATGAGCAGTTCTTC
many | - | TRBJ1-2 | TRBV11-2 | CASSPGQNYGYTF | TGTGCCAGCAGCCCCGGACAGAACTATGGCTACACCTTC
many | - | TRBJ1-6 | TRBV7-3 | CASRPSPSGTPLHF | TGTGCCAGCAGACCCTCCCCGTCCGGTACACCCCTCCACTTT
many | - | TRBJ1-1 | TRBV6-6 | CAGGRYLNTEAFF | TGTGCCGGCGGTCGTTACCTGAACACTGAAGCTTTCTTT
many | - | TRBJ2-2 | TRBV5-4 | CASSFGTTNTGELFF | TGTGCCAGCAGCTTCGGTACGACGAACACCGGGGAGCTGTTTTTT
many | TRBD1 | TRBJ2-7 | TRBV11-2 | CASSPYMTGAYEQYF | TGTGCCAGCAGCCCGTATATGACAGGGGCCTACGAGCAGTACTTC
many | - | TRBJ1-4 | TRBV6-5 | CASSSGVGGSEKLFF | TGTGCCAGCAGTTCGGGGGTCGGGGGATCAGAAAAACTGTTTTTT
many | - | TRBJ2-1 | TRBV5-1 | CASSSTHEQFF | TGCGCCAGCAGCTCTACCCATGAGCAGTTCTTC
medium-sized | - | TRBJ1-1 | TRBV6-5 | CASSHREGVEAFF | TGTGCCAGCAGCCACAGGGAGGGGGTTGAAGCTTTCTTT
many | TRBD1 | TRBJ1-6 | TRBV2 | CASSDWDRGSPLHF | TGTGCCAGCAGTGATTGGGACAGGGGTTCACCCCTCCACTTT
many | TRBD2 | TRBJ2-2 | TRBV4-2 | CASSQVRGGSTGELFF | TGTGCCAGCAGCCAAGTACGGGGAGGGAGCACCGGGGAGCTGTTTTTT
few | - | TRBJ1-1 | TRBV15 | CATRGGARTEAFF | TGTGCCACCAGAGGGGGGGCTAGGACTGAAGCTTTCTTT
many | TRBD2 | TRBJ2-1 | TRBV7-2 | CASSARAGGSEQFF | TGTGCCAGCAGCGCCAGAGCGGGGGGTAGTGAGCAGTTCTTC
many | - | TRBJ1-2 | TRBV7-2 | CASSSHQGQGYTF | TGTGCCAGCAGCTCCCATCAGGGGCAGGGCTACACCTTC
many | - | TRBJ1-2 | TRBV7-2 | CASSLEDRGWNGYTF | TGTGCCAGCAGCTTAGAGGATAGGGGATGGAATGGCTACACCTTC
many | - | TRBJ2-7 | TRBV2 | CASSYSSYEQYF | TGTGCCAGCAGTTATAGCTCCTACGAGCAGTACTTC
many | - | TRBJ1-2 | TRBV6-5 | CASSFRGYGYTF | TGTGCCAGCAGTTTCCGGGGGTATGGCTACACCTTC
few | - | TRBJ1-1 | TRBV7-9 | CASSKQGSTEAFF | TGTGCCAGCAGCAAACAGGGATCCACTGAAGCTTTCTTT
many | - | TRBJ2-2 | TRBV11-2 | CASSSVRGRPPGELFF | TGTGCCAGCAGCTCCGTTAGAGGCAGACCCCCCGGGGAGCTGTTTTTT
few | TRBD2 | TRBJ2-5 | TRBV4-3 | CASSQEADPSGGETQYF | TGCGCCAGCAGCCAAGAGGCTGACCCTTCGGGAGGAGAGACCCAGTACTTC
many | - | TRBJ2-7 | TRBV4-2 | CASSQVGGGGSYEQYF | TGTGCCAGCAGCCAAGTTGGAGGGGGCGGCTCCTACGAGCAGTACTTC
many | TRBD2 | TRBJ2-5 | TRBV7-9 | CASSSERGGHETQYF | TGTGCCAGCAGCTCAGAGCGGGGGGGCCACGAGACCCAGTACTTC
many | - | TRBJ1-3 | TRBV30 | CAWSVRGNTIYF | TGTGCCTGGAGTGTGAGGGGAAACACCATATATTTT
many | - | TRBJ1-2 | TRBV9 | CASSTRSNNYGYTF | TGTGCCAGCAGCACCCGGTCCAATAACTATGGCTACACCTTC
many | TRBD1 | TRBJ1-2 | TRBV6-6 | CASSVKGTDYGYTF | TGTGCCAGCAGTGTTAAGGGGACAGACTATGGCTACACCTTC
many | TRBD1 | TRBJ1-2 | TRBV27 | CASSLYGTGGYGYTF | TGTGCCAGCAGTTTATACGGGACAGGGGGCTATGGCTACACCTTC
many | - | TRBJ2-1 | TRBV6-4 | CASSEGAYNEQFF | TGTGCCAGCAGTGAGGGAGCGTACAATGAGCAGTTCTTC
many | - | TRBJ2-5 | TRBV23-1 | CASSQSRKRETQYF | TGCGCCAGCAGTCAATCGAGGAAGCGGGAGACCCAGTACTTC
many | - | TRBJ1-6 | TRBV27 | CASSLSSEGLDSPLHF | TGTGCCAGCAGTTTATCGTCGGAGGGACTCGATTCACCCCTCCACTTT
many | TRBD1 | TRBJ2-7 | TRBV5-8 | CASPRDRGLYEQYF | TGTGCCAGCCCTAGGGACAGGGGCCTCTACGAGCAGTACTTC
many | - | TRBJ1-2 | TRBV27 | CASSLTRDSGYTF | TGTGCCAGCAGTTTGACCAGGGATAGTGGCTACACCTTC
many | - | TRBJ1-2 | TRBV5-1 | CASSERPTTGYGYTF | TGCGCCAGCTCCGAAAGACCGACTACCGGCTATGGCTACACCTTC
few | TRBD2 | TRBJ2-5 | TRBV27 | CASRKAGAPQETQYF | TGTGCCAGCCGGAAAGCGGGGGCCCCACAAGAGACCCAGTACTTC
many | - | TRBJ2-7 | TRBV5-5 | CASSFLQGYSEQYF | TGTGCCAGCAGCTTCCTGCAGGGGTACTCCGAGCAGTACTTC
many | TRBD1 | TRBJ1-6 | TRBV2 | CASSGQGRNSPLHF | TGTGCCAGCAGTGGACAGGGACGAAATTCACCCCTCCACTTT